The 19 T cell receptor beta chains given below trace back to one sample, sequenced in a study of OX40 agonist ivuxolimab in advanced cancers. TCRdb's table, derived via immunoSEQ multiplex PCR, lists solely in-frame clones and lacks some. The sample has approximately 70,000 clones, around 90% seen once. The sequencing used CD4+ or CD8+ T cells sorted from blood, collected in a trial of the OX40 agonist ivuxolimab. These receptors all come from an adult with an advanced solid tumor such as melanoma, head and neck, liver or kidney cancer.

This clone showed up just once. J is TRBJ1-4 and V is TRBV6-1; no firm D call. The closer fit of TRBJ2-3 to the DNA end suggests the J call may be wrong. The CDR3 has 12 residues. Germline CDR1 and CDR2: MNHNS and SASEGT. CDR3 residues: CASSEEVKRQYF. The CDR3 bases are TGTGCCAGCAGTGAAGAGGTTAAGAGACAGTATTTT.

There are a few counts of this clone. The chain links TRBV6-1 to TRBJ2-7; no firm D call. V lost 10 bases, J lost 2 bases, and 12 bases lay in between. This CDR3 region has 12 residues. CDR1 and CDR2 (germline): MNHNS, SASEGT. The CDR3 is CATKYIAYEQYF. In nucleotides, the CDR3 is TGTGCCACCAAGTACATCGCCTACGAGCAGTACTTC.

This chain uses TRBV4-1 with TRBJ2-7; a possible D gene is TRBD1 (7 bases). V was shortened by 3 bases and J by 5 bases, with 14 bases between the two germline ends. Germline values: CDR1 MGHRA, CDR2 YSYEKL. CDR3 size: 14 residues. CDR3: CASSQAGGNHEQYF. Written as DNA, the CDR3 is TGCGCCAGCAGCCAGGCAGGGGGGAACCACGAGCAGTACTTC.

CDR3 loop: CASSYGRGITNEQYF. The CDR3 bases are TGTGCCAGCAGTTACGGGCGAGGGATCACCAACGAGCAGTACTTC. The V gene is TRBV6-6, the J gene TRBJ2-7, with D tentatively TRBD2 (5 bases). Germline lookup yields CDR1 MNHNY and CDR2 SVGAGI (reference sequence). V was trimmed by 2 bases and J by 5 bases, leaving 16 bases between them. This CDR3 spans 15 amino acids.

The rearrangement joins TRBV6-1 to TRBJ2-6, with 10 bases that match TRBD1. Germline CDR1 and CDR2: MNHNS and SASEGT. Trimming took 4 bases from V and 1 from J; bases not matched to a gene: 7. This CDR3 spans 18 amino acids. In DNA, the CDR3 is TGTGCCAGCAGTGGGAGACAGGGGGCTTATTCTGGGGCCAACGTCCTGACTTTC. Translation: CASSGRQGAYSGANVLTF.

This clone was seen a handful of times. For the CDR3, the DNA is TGTGCCAGCAGCCAAGATCCCCTCACAGCCTACAATGAGCAGTTCTTC. Encoded protein: CASSQDPLTAYNEQFF. The chain is built from TRBV4-2 and TRBJ2-1; D is ambiguous. The CDR3 covers 16 residues. Trimming stripped 0 bases from V and 2 bases from J, with 11 bases between. Germline assignment: CDR1 LGHNA and CDR2 YNFKEQ.

The chain couples TRBV19 to TRBJ1-5, with a weak D call TRBD1 (5 bases). The V gene's germline CDR1 is LNHDA and CDR2 SQIVND (reference sequence). V was pared by 3 bases and J by 12 bases, with 15 bases between. The length of the CDR3 is 13 residues. This chain's CDR3 is CASSIEAQRGQHF. The CDR3 DNA is TGTGCCAGTAGTATCGAGGCCCAGAGGGGCCAGCATTTT. The variable domain in full, with the rest retrieved from reference TRBV19 and TRBJ1-5, is DGGITQSPKYLFRKEGQNVTLSCEQNLNHDAMYWYRQDPGQGLRLIYYSQIVNDFQKGDIAEGYSVSREKKESFPLTVTSAQKNPTAFYLCASSIEAQRGQHFGDGTRLSIL.

This sequence joins TRBV11-3 and TRBJ2-7; 9 bases are a match to TRBD1. Germline V gives CDR1 SGHNT, CDR2 YENEEA. The CDR3 loop spans 12 amino acids. V lost 2 bases and J lost 9; bases outside the gene matches: 2. The DNA for the CDR3 is TGTGCCAGCAGCTTAACAGGGGGCATGCAGTACTTC. Residues: CASSLTGGMQYF.

This chain uses TRBV7-2 with TRBJ2-1; TRBD1 is a possible D gene (5 bases). This CDR3 region has 15 residues. The V gene lost 1 base and the J gene lost 8 bases, with 15 bases spanning the gap. Germline CDR1 is SGHTA and CDR2 is FQGNSA. For the CDR3, the DNA is TGTGCCAGCAGCTTAGAAGGTTCCAGGGCTGATGAGCAGTTCTTC. Protein product: CASSLEGSRADEQFF.

The rearrangement links TRBV20-1 to TRBJ1-1, with unresolved D. V dropped 4 bases and J dropped 11 bases, with 14 bases sitting between them. Per the germline V gene, CDR1 is DFQATT and CDR2 is SNEGSKA (reference sequence). The length of the CDR3 is 11 residues. CDR3 residues: CSATSEPRAFF. Written as DNA, the CDR3 is TGCAGTGCTACCTCGGAGCCGAGGGCTTTCTTT.

The chain couples TRBV28 to TRBJ1-4, with D unresolved. Germline values: CDR1 MDHEN, CDR2 SYDVKM. V shed 6 bases and J shed 8 bases, with 13 bases lying between them. The CDR3 is 13 amino acids. Written as DNA, the CDR3 is TGTGCCAGCAGATACTCGGGAAGCGAAAAACTGTTTTTT. Its translation is CASRYSGSEKLFF. The whole variable domain, filled in from reference TRBV28 and TRBJ1-4, reads DVKVTQSSRYLVKRTGEKVFLECVQDMDHENMFWYRQDPGLGLRLIYFSYDVKMKEKGDIPEGYSVSREKKERFSLILESASTNQTSMYLCASRYSGSEKLFFGSGTQLSVL.

The sample holds one count of this clone. CDR3 DNA: TGTGCCAGCAGCCAAGATCACCCAGCCAGGAATTCTGGTCAGCCCCAGCATTTT. As protein: CASSQDHPARNSGQPQHF. The chain links TRBV4-2 to TRBJ1-5; the D is unclear. Germline CDR1 LGHNA, CDR2 YNFKEQ. Between the trimmed V and J ends, which lost 0 bases and 6 bases, there was a span of 21 bases. The CDR3 totals 18 residues.

The gene calls are TRBV28 and TRBJ2-7, with TRBD2 matching 7 bases. With 4 bases clipped from V and 4 bases from J, the junction kept 10 bases outside the gene matches. The length of the CDR3 is 15 residues. The germline V gene encodes CDR1 MDHEN and CDR2 SYDVKM. Here the CDR3 reads CASSSPSGAHYEQYF. CDR3 coding DNA: TGTGCCAGCAGTTCCCCCAGCGGGGCCCATTACGAGCAGTACTTC.

V is TRBV6-5 and J is TRBJ1-1, with D unresolved. The V end was cut by 6 bases, the J end by 5 bases, with 10 bases between. CDR1 and CDR2 from the germline V gene are MNHEY and SVGAGI. This CDR3 is built from 12 residues. CDR3 nucleotide sequence: TGTGCCAGCAGAAATCCGAGTACTGAAGCTTTCTTT. Amino acid sequence: CASRNPSTEAFF.

The rearrangement uses TRBV6-5 and TRBJ2-4; no reliable D call. Germline V gene data show CDR1 as MNHEY and CDR2 as SVGAGI. The length of the CDR3 is 15 residues. Trimming left V 0 bases short and J 9 bases short, with 15 bases between. The CDR3 loop reads CASSYSKGRRAIQYF. The CDR3 DNA follows: TGTGCCAGCAGTTACTCGAAAGGTCGACGGGCCATTCAGTACTTC.

V gene TRBV6-1 combines with J gene TRBJ2-1; TRBD1 aligns across 9 bases. After removal of 10 bases from V and 5 bases from J, the junction contained 9 bases not matched to a gene. Germline V gene lookup returns CDR1 MNHNS and CDR2 SASEGT. The CDR3 has 14 amino acids. The CDR3 here is CATTDRGRDNEQFF. The CDR3 nucleotides read TGTGCCACTACGGACAGGGGTAGGGACAATGAGCAGTTCTTC.

This chain's CDR3 is CASSVARRRDTQYF. The CDR3 nucleotides read TGTGCCAGCAGCGTGGCCCGGCGTCGAGATACGCAGTATTTT. The V gene is TRBV2, the J gene TRBJ2-3; D is unresolved. The CDR3 is 14 amino acids. Trimming took 6 bases from V and 5 from J, leaving 15 bases between them. Germline lookup yields CDR1 SNHLY and CDR2 FYNNEI.

J is TRBJ1-1 and V is TRBV18; D is unclear. The germline V and J ends were trimmed by 3 bases and 0 bases, with 8 bases remaining between them. Germline assignment: CDR1 KGHSH and CDR2 LQKENI. The CDR3 has 14 residues. CDR3 loop: CASSPSSLNTEAFF. The CDR3 region has the DNA TGTGCCAGCTCACCCTCGTCCCTGAACACTGAAGCTTTCTTT.

The V call is TRBV9, the J call TRBJ2-1, with no clear D. CDR3 length: 12 residues. Trimming removed 1 base at V and 5 bases at J, with 4 bases between. Germline V CDR1 and CDR2: SGDLS, YYNGEE. The chain's CDR3 is CASSVFDNEQFF. The CDR3 bases are TGTGCCAGCAGCGTATTTGACAATGAGCAGTTCTTC.